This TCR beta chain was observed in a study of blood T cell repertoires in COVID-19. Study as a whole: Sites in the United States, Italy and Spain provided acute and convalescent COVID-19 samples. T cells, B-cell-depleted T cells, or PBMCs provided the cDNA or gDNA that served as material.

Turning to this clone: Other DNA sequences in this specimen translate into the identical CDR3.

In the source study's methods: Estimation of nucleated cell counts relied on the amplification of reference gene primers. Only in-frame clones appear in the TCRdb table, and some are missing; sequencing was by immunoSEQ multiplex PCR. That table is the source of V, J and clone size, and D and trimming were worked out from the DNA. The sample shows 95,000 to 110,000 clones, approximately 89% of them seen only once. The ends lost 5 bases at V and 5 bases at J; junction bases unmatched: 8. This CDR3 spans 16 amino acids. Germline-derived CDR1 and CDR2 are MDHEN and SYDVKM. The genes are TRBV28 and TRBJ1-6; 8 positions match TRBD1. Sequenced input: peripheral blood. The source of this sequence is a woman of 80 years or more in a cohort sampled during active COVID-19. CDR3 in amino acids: CASSGGTGGNNSPLHF. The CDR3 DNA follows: TGTGCCAGCAGTGGGGGGACAGGCGGGAATAATTCACCCCTCCACTTT.